This TCR beta chain was observed in a study of T cells in tuberculosis. The CDR3 has 13 amino acids. V was pared by 6 bases and J by 3 bases, with 7 bases of the junction left unmatched. Looked up from germline, CDR1 is SQVTM and CDR2 is ANQGSEA. No alpha-beta pairing information exists for these sequences. Only in-frame clones appear in the TCRdb table, and some are missing; sequencing was by immunoSEQ multiplex PCR. The data contain 50,000 or so clones, 70% to 90% of them seen just once; the ten biggest clones take up less than 25%. After thawing and overnight rest, PBMC were stained with GMM-loaded CD1B tetramer, viability dye and anti-CD3 for sorting. The lipid loaded on the CD1B tetramers was C32 glucose monomycolate from Rhodococcus equi. Tetramer-sorted PBMC had been CD14 monocyte-depleted before freezing.

The TCR sequence derives from an adult woman with latent tuberculosis. Sequencing was carried out using CD1b-GMM tetramer-negative cells sorted from PBMCs. V gene TRBV29-1 combines with J gene TRBJ1-2; 7 nucleotides agree with TRBD1. The DNA for the CDR3 is TGCAGCGTCATTAATGACAGGGACTATGGCTACACCTTC. Translating gives CSVINDRDYGYTF. The full variable domain, in which reference TRBV29-1 and TRBJ1-2 provide the parts outside the CDR3, is SAVISQKPSRDICQRGTSLTIQCQVDSQVTMMFWYRQQPGQSLTLIATANQGSEATYESGFVIDKFPISRPNLTFSTLTVSNMSPEDSSIYLCSVINDRDYGYTFGSGTRLTVV.